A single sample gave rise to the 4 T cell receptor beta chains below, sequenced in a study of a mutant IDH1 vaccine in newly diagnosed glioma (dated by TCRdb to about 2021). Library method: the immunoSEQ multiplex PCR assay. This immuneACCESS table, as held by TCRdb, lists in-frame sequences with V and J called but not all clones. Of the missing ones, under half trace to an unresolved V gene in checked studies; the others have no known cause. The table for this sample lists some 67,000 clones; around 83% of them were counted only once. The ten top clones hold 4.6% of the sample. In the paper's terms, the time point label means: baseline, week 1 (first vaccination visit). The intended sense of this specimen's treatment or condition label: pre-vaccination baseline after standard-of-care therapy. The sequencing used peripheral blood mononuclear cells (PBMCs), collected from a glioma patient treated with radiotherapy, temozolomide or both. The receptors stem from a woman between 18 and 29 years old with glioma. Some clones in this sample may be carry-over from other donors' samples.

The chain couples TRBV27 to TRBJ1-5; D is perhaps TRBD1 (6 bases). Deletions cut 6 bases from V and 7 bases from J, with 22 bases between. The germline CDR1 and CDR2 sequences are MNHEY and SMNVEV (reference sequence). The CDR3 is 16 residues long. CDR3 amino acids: CASRRTLRGAGQPQHF. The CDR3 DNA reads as TGTGCCAGCAGACGCACCCTCAGGGGCGCAGGCCAGCCCCAGCATTTT.

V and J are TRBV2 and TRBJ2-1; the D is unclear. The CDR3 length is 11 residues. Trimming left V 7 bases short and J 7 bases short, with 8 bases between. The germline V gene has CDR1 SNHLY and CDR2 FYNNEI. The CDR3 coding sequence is TGTGCCAGCACCTTCTGGAATGAGCAGTTCTTC. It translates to CASTFWNEQFF. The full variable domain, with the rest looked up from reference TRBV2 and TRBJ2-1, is EPEVTQTPSHQVTQMGQEVILRCVPISNHLYFYWYRQILGQKVEFLVSFYNNEISEKSEIFDDQFSVERPDGSNFTLKIRSTKLEDSAMYFCASTFWNEQFFGPGTRLTVL.

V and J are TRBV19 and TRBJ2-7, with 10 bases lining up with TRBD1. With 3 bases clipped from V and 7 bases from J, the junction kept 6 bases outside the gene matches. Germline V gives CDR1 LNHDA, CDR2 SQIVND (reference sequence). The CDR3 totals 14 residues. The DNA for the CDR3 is TGTGCCAGTAGTATTGGACAGGGGGTGGAGGAGCAGTACTTC. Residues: CASSIGQGVEEQYF.

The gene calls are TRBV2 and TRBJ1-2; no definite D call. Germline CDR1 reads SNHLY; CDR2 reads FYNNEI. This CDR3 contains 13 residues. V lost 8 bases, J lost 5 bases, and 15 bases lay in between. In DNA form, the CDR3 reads TGTGCCAGCCCCCCGGGCCCCCGATATGGCTACACCTTC. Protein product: CASPPGPRYGYTF.